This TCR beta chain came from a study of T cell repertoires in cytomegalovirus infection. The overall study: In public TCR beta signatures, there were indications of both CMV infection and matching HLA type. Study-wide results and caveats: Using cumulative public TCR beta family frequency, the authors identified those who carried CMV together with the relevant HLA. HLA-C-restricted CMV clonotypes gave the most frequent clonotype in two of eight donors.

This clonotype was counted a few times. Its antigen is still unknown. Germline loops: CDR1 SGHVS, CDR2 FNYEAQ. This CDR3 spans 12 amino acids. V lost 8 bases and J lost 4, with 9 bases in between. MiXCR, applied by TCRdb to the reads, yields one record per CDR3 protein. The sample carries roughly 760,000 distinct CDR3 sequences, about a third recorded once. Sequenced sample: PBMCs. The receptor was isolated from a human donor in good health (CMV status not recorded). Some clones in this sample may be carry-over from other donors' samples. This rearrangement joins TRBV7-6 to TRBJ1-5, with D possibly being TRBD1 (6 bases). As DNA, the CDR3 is TGTGCCAGCGCACAGGGAAATCAGCCCCAGCATTTT. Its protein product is CASAQGNQPQHF.